The T cell receptor beta chain described here comes from a study of PD-1 blockade in mismatch repair-deficient tumors. Some clones are missing from TCRdb's copy, which holds only in-frame ones; the method was immunoSEQ multiplex PCR. The profile covers approximately 120,000 clones, with around 87% appearing a single time and about 14% taken by the ten largest. This sequence originates from an adult with mismatch repair-deficient cancer. The sample in question was peripheral blood, obtained 44 weeks after starting pembrolizumab.

The CDR3 region is CSVSVAGGSYEQYF. The DNA for the CDR3 is TGCAGCGTTTCCGTAGCGGGAGGCTCATACGAGCAGTACTTC. This chain connects TRBV29-1 to TRBJ2-7; 10 bases align to TRBD2. Germline trimming cut 5 bases from V and 4 bases from J; bases unmatched to any gene: 8. CDR1 and CDR2 (germline): SQVTM, ANQGSEA. The CDR3 covers 14 residues.